This T cell receptor (beta chain) was documented in a study of T cells expressing NK-cell markers. Turning to the study itself: The TCR beta repertoires were obtained from sorted CD3+CD56+NKG2C+, CD3+CD56+NKG2C- and CD3+CD56-NKG2C+ T cells.

TCRdb re-called the 5' RACE reads and catalogs CDR3 proteins one per entry, DNA excluded. The table lists around 100,000 distinct CDR3 sequences, with approximately 17% in the top ten. The CDR3 totals 13 residues. Germline loops: CDR1 SGHNT, CDR2 YYREEE (reference sequence). Sample: blood T cells: a sorted CD56 or NKG2C T cell subset, CD4+ or CD8+ T cells, or bulk PBMC T cells (not recorded which). The clonotype comes from a woman aged 18-70 years in good health. This rearrangement joins TRBV5-4 to TRBJ2-4; the D call from TCRdb, TRBD1, cannot be confirmed without DNA. The CDR3 protein is CASSGQGSDIQYF.